This T cell receptor (beta chain) was sequenced for a study of blood T cell repertoires in COVID-19. Study-wide context: Acute-phase and convalescent COVID-19 samples originated in the United States, Italy and Spain. Sample material is recorded as cDNA or gDNA derived from T cells, B-cell-depleted T cells, or PBMCs.

In the study's own analysis: Reference gene primer amplification yielded estimated nucleated cell counts. Using immunoSEQ multiplex PCR, the repertoire was profiled, and TCRdb retains in-frame clones only, with some absent. Clone size and V and J calls were adopted from that table, with D and trimming inferred from the DNA. This repertoire shows 150,000 to 200,000 clones, more than 65% found once; its top ten account for roughly a tenth. The V gene's germline CDR1 is SGHRS and CDR2 YFSETQ. The CDR3 extends over 14 amino acids. Losses at the gene ends were 4 bases for V and 4 bases for J; bases not matched to a gene: 3.

The gene calls are TRBV5-1 and TRBJ1-1; 11 bases map to TRBD1. The sequenced material came from peripheral blood. The sequence was obtained from a woman over 75 with active or convalescent COVID-19. The CDR3 reads CASSTGTGGTEAFF. Written as DNA, the CDR3 is TGCGCCAGCAGCACCGGGACAGGGGGCACTGAAGCTTTCTTT. Based on the CDR3 plus reference TRBV5-1 and TRBJ1-1, the full variable domain is KAGVTQTPRYLIKTRGQQVTLSCSPISGHRSVSWYQQTPGQGLQFLFEYFSETQRNKGNFPGRFSGRQFSNSRSEMNVSTLELGDSALYLCASSTGTGGTEAFFGQGTRLTVV.